Given below is one T cell receptor beta chain in context. What it recognizes is unknown. The sample has other DNA sequences that encode this CDR3 too. This sample was taken from a study of cytomegalovirus exposure and HLA in healthy donors. Regarding the study as a whole: Analyzed later, association rates of TCRs varied across HLA loci, with DRB1 most and HLA-C fewest.

PCR used 60 Vbeta primers and 13 Jbeta primers. TCRdb's copy holds only in-frame clones and misses some; the assay was immunoSEQ multiplex PCR. The table shows about 160,000 clones, with 75% occurring only once. The CDR3 runs 12 residues. V lost 4 bases and J 3 bases, leaving 7 bases between the germline ends. Germline CDR1 SGHTA, CDR2 FQGNSA. Donors in the study were healthy people who gave bone marrow. The sequence was collected from a woman between 50 and 59 years old in good health and CMV-seropositive. The sequencing input was PBMCs. This chain uses TRBV7-2 with TRBJ2-7, with D possibly being TRBD1 (5 bases). The CDR3 loop reads CASSSQGYEQYF. The CDR3 DNA reads as TGTGCCAGCAGCTCGCAGGGCTACGAGCAGTACTTC. Variable domain in full (rest from reference TRBV7-2 and TRBJ2-7): GAGVSQSPSNKVTEKGKDVELRCDPISGHTALYWYRQSLGQGLEFLIYFQGNSAPDKSGLPSDRFSAERTGGSVSTLTIQRTQQEDSAVYLCASSSQGYEQYFGPGTRLTVT.